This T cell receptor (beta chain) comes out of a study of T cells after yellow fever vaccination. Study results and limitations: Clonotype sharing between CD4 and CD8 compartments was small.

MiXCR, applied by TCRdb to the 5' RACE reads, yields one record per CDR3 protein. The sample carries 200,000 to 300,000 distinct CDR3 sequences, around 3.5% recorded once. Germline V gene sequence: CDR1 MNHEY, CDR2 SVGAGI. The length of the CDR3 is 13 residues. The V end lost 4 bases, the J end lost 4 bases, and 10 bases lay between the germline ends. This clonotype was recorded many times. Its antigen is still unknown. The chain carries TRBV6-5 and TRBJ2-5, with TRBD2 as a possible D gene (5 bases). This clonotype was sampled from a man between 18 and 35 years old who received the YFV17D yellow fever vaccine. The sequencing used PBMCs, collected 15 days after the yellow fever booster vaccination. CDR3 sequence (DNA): TGTGCCAGCAGTTCTTTAGGAGGAGAGACCCAGTACTTC. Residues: CASSSLGGETQYF.